These 17 T cell receptor beta chains came from one sample sequenced in a study of technical replicates of blood from a handful of donors. Libraries were prepared by immunoSEQ multiplex PCR; TCRdb keeps only in-frame clonotypes and omits some of them. In the table there are more than 95,000 clones, approximately 95% of which are singletons. Specimen: T cells isolated from PBMCs. These receptors came from a human donor in good health.

The rearrangement links TRBV6-1 to TRBJ2-1; 7 bases are shared with TRBD1. J lost 6 bases, V lost 5 bases, and 10 bases had no gene match. The CDR3 length is 15 residues. The germline V gene has CDR1 MNHNS and CDR2 SASEGT. The CDR3 coding sequence is TGTGCCAGCAGTCTACCGGGGACAGACGTCAATGAGCAGTTCTTC. Translating gives CASSLPGTDVNEQFF.

V usage is TRBV19 and J usage is TRBJ2-7; tentatively, D is TRBD2 (5 bases). The CDR3 contains 13 residues. CDR1 and CDR2 (germline): LNHDA, SQIVND (reference sequence). CDR3 loop: CPGMEESSYEQYF. Here the CDR3 DNA reads TGTCCCGGAATGGAGGAGAGCTCCTACGAGCAGTACTTC.

The rearrangement joins TRBV5-6 to TRBJ2-1, with D maybe TRBD2 (6 bases). Germline V gives CDR1 SGHDT, CDR2 YYEEEE. CDR3 length equals 16 residues. V lost 3 bases and J 3 bases, leaving 16 bases between the germline ends. In DNA form, the CDR3 reads TGTGCCAGCAGCTGGGAGGCGGGGAGTCTCTACAATGAGCAGTTCTTC. Its translation: CASSWEAGSLYNEQFF.

The chain carries TRBV11-3 and TRBJ2-1; 10 bases map to TRBD2. Germline values: CDR1 SGHNT, CDR2 YENEEA. The trim removed 0 bases at V and 10 bases at J, leaving 9 bases unmatched. The CDR3 has 16 residues. For the CDR3, the DNA is TGTGCCAGCAGCTTAGACCTAGCGGGGGAGCTTTGGGAGCAGTTCTTC. Translating gives CASSLDLAGELWEQFF.

The chain links TRBV25-1 to TRBJ2-7; a weak D match, TRBD2 (5 bases). The CDR3 has 14 amino acids. The V and J ends lost 3 bases and 1 base respectively, with 10 bases between them. Germline CDR1 reads MGHDK; CDR2 reads SYGVNS. This chain's CDR3 is CASSDLAVSYEQYF. In nucleotides, the CDR3 is TGTGCCAGCAGTGACCTAGCCGTTTCCTACGAGCAGTACTTC.

The CDR3 DNA is TGCGCCAGCAGCTTGCCGGGGACTAGCGGGCACAATGAGCAGTTCTTC. This sequence encodes CASSLPGTSGHNEQFF. The genes are TRBV5-1 and TRBJ2-1; 12 nucleotides match TRBD2. Per germline, CDR1 SGHRS and CDR2 YFSETQ. The J segment lost 5 bases and the V segment lost 1 base, leaving 4 bases of the junction unmatched. This CDR3 has 16 amino acids.

This clone was seen just once. CDR3 coding DNA: TGTGCCAGCAGCCCCGGTCCTAACACTGAAGCTTTCTTT. This sequence encodes CASSPGPNTEAFF. The gene calls are TRBV6-5 and TRBJ1-1; D gene uncertain. This CDR3 comprises 13 residues. Germline V gene sequence: CDR1 MNHEY, CDR2 SVGAGI. V shed 6 bases and J shed 2 bases, with 10 bases lying between them.

The chain has TRBV7-9 and TRBJ2-7; tentative D call: TRBD2 (5 bases). Germline CDR1 SEHNR, CDR2 FQNEAQ (reference sequence). This CDR3 region has 13 residues. Trimming removed 8 bases from V and 0 bases from J, with 11 bases in between. As DNA, the CDR3 is TGTGCCAGCGGCCGGGGAATCTCCTACGAGCAGTACTTC. Amino acids: CASGRGISYEQYF. The whole variable domain, filled in from reference TRBV7-9 and TRBJ2-7, reads DTGVSQNPRHKITKRGQNVTFRCDPISEHNRLYWYRQTLGQGPEFLTYFQNEAQLEKSRLLSDRFSAERPKGSFSTLEIQRTEQGDSAMYLCASGRGISYEQYFGPGTRLTVT.

The chain combines TRBV4-1 with TRBJ1-1; D is unresolved. V shed 2 bases and J shed 0 bases, with 7 bases lying between them. CDR1 and CDR2 from the germline V gene are MGHRA and YSYEKL. CDR3 length equals 14 residues. CDR3 residues: CASSQFLVNTEAFF. The CDR3 nucleotides are TGCGCCAGCAGCCAATTTTTAGTGAACACTGAAGCTTTCTTT.

The gene calls are TRBV18 and TRBJ1-5; 7 bases map to TRBD1. CDR3 length equals 15 residues. Germline V lookup: CDR1 KGHSH, CDR2 LQKENI. V lost 3 bases, J lost 6 bases, and 8 bases stayed unmatched. This CDR3 reads CASSPQGGSSQPQHF. The CDR3 region has the DNA TGTGCCAGCTCACCCCAGGGGGGCTCAAGTCAGCCCCAGCATTTT. Drawing the rest from reference TRBV18 and TRBJ1-5, the complete variable domain is NAGVMQNPRHLVRRRGQEARLRCSPMKGHSHVYWYRQLPEEGLKFMVYLQKENIIDESGMPKERFSAEFPKEGPSILRIQQVVRGDSAAYFCASSPQGGSSQPQHFGDGTRLSIL.

The V gene is TRBV30, the J gene TRBJ1-2; TRBD1 matches 8 bases. Losses at the gene ends were 8 bases for V and 8 bases for J; bases not matched to a gene: 10. The CDR3 is made up of 12 amino acids. Per germline, CDR1 GTSNPN and CDR2 SVGIG (reference sequence). CDR3 in DNA: TGTGCCACCCTCCAGGGGGCGCACGGCTACACCTTC. Its protein product is CATLQGAHGYTF.

V usage is TRBV14 and J usage is TRBJ2-7, with D perhaps TRBD1 (6 bases). Deletions cut 6 bases from V and 5 bases from J, with 17 bases between. The CDR3 covers 14 residues. The V gene's germline CDR1 is SGHDN and CDR2 FVKESK. CDR3 coding DNA: TGTGCCAGCAGAGGGGCAAGGGGGAACAACGAGCAGTACTTC. It codes for CASRGARGNNEQYF.

V usage is TRBV6-4 and J usage is TRBJ2-7; possible D gene TRBD1, 6 bases. The CDR3 totals 14 residues. V lost 8 bases to trimming and J lost 1 base, with 15 bases between them. CDR1 is MRHNA and CDR2 is SNTAGT in the germline V gene. The CDR3 coding sequence is TGTGCCAGCTCAGGGGTGTTTTCGTCCTACGAGCAGTACTTC. This translates into CASSGVFSSYEQYF.

The chain links TRBV10-1 to TRBJ1-1; D not certain. The V gene lost 3 bases and the J gene lost 7 bases, with 9 bases spanning the gap. CDR3 length: 12 residues. Germline V gene sequence: CDR1 WNHNN, CDR2 SYGVQD (reference sequence). The CDR3 loop reads CASSEGGLEAFF. The CDR3 DNA sequence: TGCGCCAGCAGTGAAGGAGGGCTTGAAGCTTTCTTT.

The rearrangement links TRBV27 to TRBJ2-2, with a tentative D call TRBD2 (5 bases). Germline CDR1 is MNHEY and CDR2 is SMNVEV (reference sequence). V was pared by 5 bases and J by 4 bases, with 14 bases between. The CDR3 is 15 residues long. As DNA, the CDR3 is TGTGCCAGCAGTCCCCGGGTAGCGACCACCGGGGAGCTGTTTTTT. The encoded protein is CASSPRVATTGELFF.

CDR3 sequence reads: CASSFEAGTSTDTQYF. DNA of the CDR3: TGTGCCAGCAGTTTTGAAGCGGGGACTAGCACAGATACGCAGTATTTT. V gene TRBV27 combines with J gene TRBJ2-3; 7 bases are shared with TRBD2. The V gene's germline CDR1 is MNHEY and CDR2 SMNVEV (reference sequence). CDR3 length: 16 amino acids. V gave up 3 bases and J gave up 0 bases; unmatched junction bases: 6.

The chain links TRBV6-6 to TRBJ2-3; 10 positions agree with TRBD1. The V gene end was trimmed by 0 bases and the J gene end by 1 base; junction bases not matched to a gene: 1. The CDR3 is made up of 16 amino acids. The germline V gene encodes CDR1 MNHNY and CDR2 SVGAGI (reference sequence). The CDR3 nucleotides are TGTGCCAGCAGTTACTCCGGGACAGGGGGCACAGATACGCAGTATTTT. This encodes CASSYSGTGGTDTQYF.